This T cell receptor beta chain appears in the sequencing data of a study of early T cells in non-severe SARS-CoV-2 infection (dated by TCRdb to 2020 to 2023). The study in broad terms: TCR sequencing used bulk RNA from unsorted whole blood, so alpha and beta chains could not be paired. Study-level results and caveats: Matching against VDJdb was skewed toward anti-spike CD8 responses, likely underestimated virus-specific expansions, and missed private and CD4 specificities.

This was a case-control study nested in a cohort of healthcare workers in London, UK, who had nasopharyngeal swab PCR tests and blood samples taken every week. Healthcare workers were recruited between 23 and 31 March 2020, during the week of the UK lockdown, and were followed weekly for up to 16 weeks. This clonotype was seen at least ten times. Its target antigen remains unknown. The record has no base qualities; no much larger clone is one base away. Receptor libraries were prepared by 5' RACE. The data were produced on a NextSeq 500. Unique molecular identifiers were attached to individual cDNA molecules in the TCR library protocol so that sequencing error and PCR bias could be corrected. Sequencing covered both TCR alpha and beta chains, and within each sample the abundances of alpha and beta sequences were tightly co-correlated. Processing in the source paper ran as follows. Decombinator V4 was used to annotate the V gene, J gene and CDR3 of the TCR sequences. Expanded TCRs were defined as changing significantly between any two time points under a Poisson model with p below 0.0001. TCR abundances were normalised to the total number of TCRs sequenced in each sample and reported as counts per million. TRAV1-2 paired with TRAJ12, TRAJ20 or TRAJ33 defined MAIT TCRs, while TRAV10 paired with TRAJ18 defined iNKT TCRs. A search of VDJdb, accessed on 1 November 2021, was run for TCRs annotated to CMV, EBV and SARS-CoV-2, with TCRs annotated for multiple antigens excluded. Using fastp at Q25 and MiXCR, TCRdb reprocessed the public reads and kept productive beta chains. Rows with a matching CDR3 protein are joined into one entry that keeps the most common DNA and genes. TCRdb, rather than the study authors, made the V and J calls. Across this sample there are about 30,000 distinct CDR3 sequences, with 3% to 4% seen only once. The ten most abundant clones make up around 8.5% of the sample.

From the germline V gene, CDR1 is MGHRA and CDR2 is YSYEKL. The CDR3 runs 13 amino acids, cysteine and phenylalanine included. This entry keeps only the CDR3 DNA: 39 bases, framed from base 1. V loses 4 bases, J loses 3 bases, and the germline ends lie 9 bases apart. The sequencing sample was made of whole blood. The rearrangement joined TRBV4-1 to TRBJ1-1; possibly the D gene is TRBD1, per 6 matching bases. The clonotype originates from an adult who was a healthcare worker with PCR-confirmed SARS-CoV-2 infection or an uninfected control (not recorded which). The nucleotide sequence is given as TGCGCCAGCAGCCTAACAGGGTACACTGAAGCTTTCTTT. It specifies CASSLTGYTEAFF.